The T cell receptor (beta chain) described here comes from a study of T cell changes during pregnancy in multiple sclerosis. V gave up 4 bases and J gave up 4 bases; unmatched junction bases: 7. CDR1 is SGHRS and CDR2 is YFSETQ in the germline V gene. The CDR3 contains 14 residues. Assay: immunoSEQ multiplex PCR; the TCRdb copy retains only in-frame clones and omits some. There are fewer than 60,000 clones in the sample; 75% to 95% occur only once, and 3.6% lies in the top ten. The sequences come from peripheral blood, collected after pregnancy. The gene calls are TRBV5-1 and TRBJ1-1; TRBD1 matches 7 bases. This clonotype was obtained from a female donor in good health, enrolled as a control in a pregnancy study. The CDR3 region is CASSADRARTEAFF. The CDR3 DNA sequence: TGCGCCAGCAGCGCAGACAGGGCGCGCACTGAAGCTTTCTTT.